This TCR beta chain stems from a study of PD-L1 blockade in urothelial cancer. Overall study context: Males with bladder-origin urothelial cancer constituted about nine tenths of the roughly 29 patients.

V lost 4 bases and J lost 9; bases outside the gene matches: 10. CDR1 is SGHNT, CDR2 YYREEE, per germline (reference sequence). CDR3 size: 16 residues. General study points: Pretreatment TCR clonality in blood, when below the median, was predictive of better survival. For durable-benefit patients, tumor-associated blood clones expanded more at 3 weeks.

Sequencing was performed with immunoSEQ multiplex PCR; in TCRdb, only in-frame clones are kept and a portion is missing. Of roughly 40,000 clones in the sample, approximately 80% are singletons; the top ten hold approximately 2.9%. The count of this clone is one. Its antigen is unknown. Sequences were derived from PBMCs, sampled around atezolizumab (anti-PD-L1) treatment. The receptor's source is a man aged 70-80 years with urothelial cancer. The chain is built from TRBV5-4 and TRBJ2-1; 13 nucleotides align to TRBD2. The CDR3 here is CASSPGGLAGMGEQFF. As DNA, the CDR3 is TGTGCCAGCAGCCCGGGGGGACTAGCGGGAATGGGTGAGCAGTTCTTC.